This TCR beta chain was identified in a study of blood T cells in healthy people across ages. General study findings and limits: Strong correlation was found linking TCR beta diversity to naive T cell percentage. The recorded TCR beta diversity per million T cells decreased in a roughly linear manner with age.

This clonotype has more than one count but fewer than ten. The antigen remains unidentified. Combining a sample-barcoded 5' primer with a J-beta primer mix, a second PCR ran for roughly 7 to 12 cycles. TCRdb reanalysed the 5' RACE reads using MiXCR and keeps one entry per CDR3 protein. The data contain hundreds of thousands of distinct CDR3 sequences, about 55% of them singletons. V gave up 4 bases and J gave up 5 bases; unmatched junction bases: 4. Germline V gene data show CDR1 as SGHTA and CDR2 as FQGNSA. This CDR3 region has 15 residues. The individuals who served as donors were healthy Caucasians living in Russia, aged about 6 to 100. Peripheral blood samples of 9 to 10 milliliters were drawn from each donor.

Sequenced: blood. This clonotype was sampled from an elderly man in good health. The chain is built from TRBV7-2 and TRBJ2-5, with TRBD2 matching 13 bases. The CDR3 DNA is TGTGCCAGCAGCTCGACTAGCGGGAGGAGGGAGACCCAGTACTTC. This translates into CASSSTSGRRETQYF.